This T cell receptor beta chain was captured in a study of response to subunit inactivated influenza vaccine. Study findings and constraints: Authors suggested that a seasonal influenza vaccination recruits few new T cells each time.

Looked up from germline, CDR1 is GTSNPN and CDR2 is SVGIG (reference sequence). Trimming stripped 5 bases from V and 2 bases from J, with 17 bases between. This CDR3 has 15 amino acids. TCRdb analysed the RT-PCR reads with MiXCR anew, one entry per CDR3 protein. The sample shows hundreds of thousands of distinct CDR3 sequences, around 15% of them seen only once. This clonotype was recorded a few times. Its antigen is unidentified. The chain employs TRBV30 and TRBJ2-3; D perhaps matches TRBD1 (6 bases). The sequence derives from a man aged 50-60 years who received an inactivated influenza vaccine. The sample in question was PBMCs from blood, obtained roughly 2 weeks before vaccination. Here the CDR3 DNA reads TGTGCCTGGGGGGGCGGCGGCGGAAACACAGATACGCAGTATTTT. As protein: CAWGGGGGNTDTQYF.